The table lists the clone carrying this T cell receptor beta chain with a few counts. Some clones are missing from TCRdb's copy, which holds only in-frame ones; the method was immunoSEQ multiplex PCR. The sample yields about 74,000 clones, approximately 81% seen once. The source of the sample is a study of OX40 agonist ivuxolimab in advanced cancers. CDR1 and CDR2 (germline): SGDLS, YYNGEE. The V gene lost 3 bases and the J gene lost 0 bases, with 10 bases spanning the gap. The CDR3 loop spans 14 amino acids. This chain connects TRBV9 to TRBJ2-7, with D unclear. The sample in question was CD4+ or CD8+ T cells sorted from blood, obtained in a trial of the OX40 agonist ivuxolimab. The sequence came from an adult with an advanced solid tumor such as melanoma, head and neck, liver or kidney cancer. CDR3 nucleotide sequence: TGTGCCAGCAGCGAGGGCCTAAGCTCCTACGAGCAGTACTTC. The encoded protein is CASSEGLSSYEQYF.